This TCR beta chain was recorded in a study of blood T cell repertoires in COVID-19. The length of the CDR3 is 15 residues. V was cut by 1 base and J by 5 bases, with 15 bases left in between. Germline assignment: CDR1 SGHNT and CDR2 YENEEA. TCRdb's table, derived via immunoSEQ multiplex PCR, lists solely in-frame clones and lacks some. The table shows roughly 140,000 clones, with 60% to 85% occurring only once. J is TRBJ2-7 and V is TRBV11-3, with D tentatively TRBD1 (6 bases). Sequencing was performed on peripheral blood. This sequence originates from a man between 45 and 60 years old with active or convalescent COVID-19. CDR3: CASSLAGQGFHEQYF. The CDR3 nucleotides read TGTGCCAGCAGCTTAGCCGGGCAGGGGTTCCACGAGCAGTACTTC. The entire variable domain, with the rest obtained from reference TRBV11-3 and TRBJ2-7, is as follows: EAGVVQSPRYKIIEKKQPVAFWCNPISGHNTLYWYLQNLGQGPELLIRYENEEAVDDSQLPKDRFSAERLKGVDSTLKIQPAELGDSAVYLCASSLAGQGFHEQYFGPGTRLTVT.